This paragraph covers one T cell receptor beta chain sequence. Its specificity is unknown. Each CDR3 protein is one row after TCRdb ran MiXCR on the RT-PCR reads. The profile shows 400,000 to 550,000 distinct CDR3 sequences, roughly 23% of them singletons. The source of the sample is a study of response to subunit inactivated influenza vaccine. The V gene's germline CDR1 is SGHRS and CDR2 YFSETQ. V trimming: 1 base; J trimming: 9 bases; junction bases outside the gene matches: 7. The CDR3 sequence is 15 residues long. General study points: Authors suggested that a seasonal influenza vaccination recruits few new T cells each time.

Sequencing used CD4+ T cells sorted from PBMCs, obtained approximately 5 days after vaccination. This receptor was obtained from a man aged 45-65 years who received an inactivated influenza vaccine. V usage is TRBV5-1 and J usage is TRBJ2-1; 10 bases fit TRBD2. The DNA of the CDR3 is TGCGCCAGCAGCTTGTCTTTAGCGGGAGGCGGTGAGCAGTTCTTC. Its translation is CASSLSLAGGGEQFF.